The 3 T cell receptor beta chains below were found in one sample sequenced in a study of beta chain features in type 1 diabetes. Study results and caveats: Shortening of TCRB CDR3s, moderate but significant, appeared in all four CD4+ subsets of Type 1 diabetes patients.

All of the isolated RNA was reverse transcribed, so expressed TCRB transcripts were sequenced. Assay used: immunoSEQ multiplex PCR; TCRdb lists only in-frame clones, some missing. The sample has fewer than 300,000 clones, approximately 11% seen once; the top ten hold about 0.018%. Their antigen targets remain unknown. Sequencing used naive CD4+ T cells from blood. All receptors derive from a man aged 25 to 45 with type 1 diabetes.

As DNA, the CDR3 is TGTGCCAGCAGCTTAGGACATATTCTTACTTTC. Its protein product is CASSLGHILTF. The rearrangement uses TRBV7-9 and TRBJ2-6; unclear D gene. CDR1 and CDR2 from the germline V gene are SEHNR and FQNEAQ (reference sequence). This CDR3 is built from 11 residues. V lost 1 base, J lost 19 bases, and 11 bases lay in between.

The sample holds a few counts of this clone. V usage is TRBV28 and J usage is TRBJ1-6; perhaps TRBD1 as D (6 bases). Germline CDR1 reads MDHEN; CDR2 reads SYDVKM. The CDR3 is made up of 17 amino acids. The V and J ends lost 4 bases and 2 bases respectively, with 15 bases between them. The CDR3, as DNA: TGTGCCAGCAGTTCCCCAACCGGGACAACCTATAATTCACCCCTCCACTTT. This translates into CASSSPTGTTYNSPLHF.

The sample holds a few counts of this clone. The chain uses TRBV18 and TRBJ2-7; D is unresolved. Deletions cut 2 bases from V and 5 bases from J, with 7 bases between. The CDR3 extends over 12 amino acids. Germline V gene sequence: CDR1 KGHSH, CDR2 LQKENI. Here the CDR3 reads CASSPEVHEQYF. In nucleotides, the CDR3 is TGTGCCAGCTCACCAGAGGTCCACGAGCAGTACTTC.